This TCR beta chain was observed in a study of blood T cell repertoires in COVID-19. Profiled with immunoSEQ multiplex PCR; TCRdb holds only in-frame clones, not every one. The sample lists approximately 110,000 clones, about 93% seen once, with roughly 2% in the top ten. There are 18 residues in the CDR3. Per germline, CDR1 SQVTM and CDR2 ANQGSEA. V shed 4 bases and J 0 bases; nucleotides not matched to a gene: 15. The rearrangement links TRBV29-1 to TRBJ2-1, with TRBD2 matching over 7 bases. Input material: peripheral blood. This TCR was sampled from a man in his fifties or sixties with COVID-19, enrolled during active disease. The CDR3 region has the DNA TGCAGCGTTGGTGGACTAGGTCGAACAAGTAGCTCCTACAATGAGCAGTTCTTC. This gives the protein CSVGGLGRTSSSYNEQFF.